Following are 21 T cell receptor beta chains from one sample sequenced in a study of T cell responses to AZD1222 COVID-19 vaccine. Method: immunoSEQ multiplex PCR; TCRdb's copy keeps in-frame clones and lacks some. The profile shows approximately 260,000 clones, 85% to 95% of them singletons. The source material was peripheral blood, sampled on day 0 of AZD1222 vaccination. The source of these receptors is an adult in good health.

The chain is built from TRBV7-2 and TRBJ1-1; no firm D call. The CDR3 runs 16 residues. Germline V lookup: CDR1 SGHTA, CDR2 FQGNSA. V shed 1 base and J shed 0 bases, with 12 bases lying between them. CDR3 sequence reads: CASSLEQIFMNTEAFF. CDR3 in DNA: TGTGCCAGCAGCTTAGAGCAGATTTTCATGAACACTGAAGCTTTCTTT. The full variable domain, with the rest looked up from reference TRBV7-2 and TRBJ1-1, is GAGVSQSPSNKVTEKGKDVELRCDPISGHTALYWYRQSLGQGLEFLIYFQGNSAPDKSGLPSDRFSAERTGGSVSTLTIQRTQQEDSAVYLCASSLEQIFMNTEAFFGQGTRLTVV.

The V and J genes are TRBV9 and TRBJ1-2, with D perhaps TRBD1 (6 bases). V was clipped by 1 base and J by 0 bases, with 10 bases between them. Looked up from germline, CDR1 is SGDLS and CDR2 is YYNGEE. The length of the CDR3 is 15 residues. For the CDR3, the DNA is TGTGCCAGCAGCGTATCCCCAGGGGCTAACTATGGCTACACCTTC. Residues: CASSVSPGANYGYTF.

The chain combines TRBV5-1 with TRBJ1-1; tentatively, D is TRBD1 (5 bases). This CDR3 spans 14 amino acids. Germline V lookup: CDR1 SGHRS, CDR2 YFSETQ. V was shortened by 4 bases and J by 5 bases, with 15 bases between the two germline ends. The CDR3 DNA sequence: TGCGCCAGCAGCGCGGCGGGGCAACTAACTGAAGCTTTCTTT. Protein: CASSAAGQLTEAFF.

The chain carries TRBV5-1 and TRBJ1-1, with TRBD1 matching 9 bases. There are 15 residues in the CDR3. Germline trimming cut 0 bases from V and 2 bases from J; bases unmatched to any gene: 2. Germline-derived CDR1 and CDR2 are SGHRS and YFSETQ. The CDR3 spells CASSLAGQGNTEAFF. CDR3 DNA: TGCGCCAGCAGCTTGGCGGGACAGGGAAACACTGAAGCTTTCTTT. The variable domain in full, with the rest retrieved from reference TRBV5-1 and TRBJ1-1, is KAGVTQTPRYLIKTRGQQVTLSCSPISGHRSVSWYQQTPGQGLQFLFEYFSETQRNKGNFPGRFSGRQFSNSRSEMNVSTLELGDSALYLCASSLAGQGNTEAFFGQGTRLTVV.

The CDR3 DNA sequence: TGCGCCAGGATGGCCTCAGGGGAGTGGGGCACAGATACGCAGTATTTT. Its protein is CARMASGEWGTDTQYF. The rearrangement joins TRBV5-1 to TRBJ2-3; maybe TRBD1 (6 bases). The length of the CDR3 is 16 residues. Germline loops: CDR1 SGHRS, CDR2 YFSETQ. The V gene lost 8 bases and the J gene lost 1 base, with 20 bases spanning the gap.

The rearrangement joins TRBV19 to TRBJ1-1; D is uncertain. CDR1 LNHDA and CDR2 SQIVND come from the germline V gene (reference sequence). V was clipped by 1 base and J by 4 bases, with 1 base between them. The CDR3 has 11 amino acids. DNA for the CDR3: TGTGCCAGTAGTATAGCCACTGAAGCTTTCTTT. Its translation: CASSIATEAFF.

The chain joins TRBV19 to TRBJ1-4; D gene ambiguous. In germline, CDR1 is LNHDA, CDR2 SQIVND (reference sequence). CDR3 length: 14 amino acids. V shed 4 bases and J shed 7 bases, with 13 bases lying between them. For the CDR3, the DNA is TGTGCCAGTAGTACCTCGTCCCAAAGTGAAAAACTGTTTTTT. Amino acids: CASSTSSQSEKLFF.

The chain carries TRBV5-1 and TRBJ2-7, with 8 bases that match TRBD1. V shed 5 bases and J 4 bases; nucleotides not matched to a gene: 5. CDR1 is SGHRS and CDR2 is YFSETQ in the germline V gene. The CDR3 is 13 amino acids. This CDR3 is CASSPGGGYEQYF. Here the CDR3 DNA reads TGCGCCAGCAGTCCAGGGGGCGGTTACGAGCAGTACTTC.

The CDR3 sequence: CASSLQGGGNQPQHF. The CDR3 DNA follows: TGTGCCAGCAGCTTACAGGGTGGAGGCAATCAGCCCCAGCATTTT. V and J are TRBV7-2 and TRBJ1-5; D might be TRBD1 (5 bases). The V end was cut by 2 bases, the J end by 2 bases, with 10 bases between. This CDR3 comprises 15 residues. Germline-derived CDR1 and CDR2 are SGHTA and FQGNSA.

The rearrangement uses TRBV19 and TRBJ1-5, with TRBD1 identical over 8 bases. The V gene's germline CDR1 is LNHDA and CDR2 SQIVND (reference sequence). V shed 3 bases and J 4 bases; nucleotides not matched to a gene: 8. There are 16 residues in the CDR3. This CDR3 reads CASSITQTGANQPQHF. In DNA, the CDR3 is TGTGCCAGTAGTATTACCCAGACAGGGGCAAATCAGCCCCAGCATTTT.

The chain carries TRBV28 and TRBJ2-7, with 9 nucleotides matching TRBD1. This CDR3 has 15 amino acids. The V gene end was trimmed by 4 bases and the J gene end by 1 base; junction bases not matched to a gene: 5. Per germline, CDR1 MDHEN and CDR2 SYDVKM. Here the CDR3 reads CASSSSGTGSYEQYF. The CDR3 DNA sequence: TGTGCCAGCAGTTCCTCCGGGACAGGGTCCTACGAGCAGTACTTC.

This clone was recorded only once. The chain recombines TRBV28 with TRBJ2-5; TRBD1 matches 7 bases. The CDR3 is 13 amino acids. The germline CDR1 and CDR2 sequences are MDHEN and SYDVKM. Unmatched junction bases numbered 8, after V lost 8 bases and J lost 5 bases. The chain's CDR3 is CASVPGGSETQYF. The DNA of the CDR3 is TGTGCCAGCGTTCCAGGGGGAAGCGAGACCCAGTACTTC.

V and J are TRBV5-1 and TRBJ2-2; maybe TRBD1 (5 bases). Trimming stripped 4 bases from V and 0 bases from J, with 13 bases between. This CDR3 contains 16 residues. CDR1 is SGHRS and CDR2 is YFSETQ in the germline V gene. CDR3: CASSQSGHPNTGELFF. The CDR3 DNA sequence: TGCGCCAGCAGCCAGTCAGGACACCCGAACACCGGGGAGCTGTTTTTT.

The V gene is TRBV6-5, the J gene TRBJ1-5; no clear D gene. V lost 2 bases, J lost 7 bases, and 9 bases lay in between. CDR3 size: 13 residues. Germline loops: CDR1 MNHEY, CDR2 SVGAGI. Here the CDR3 reads CASSYDPEQPQHF. As DNA, the CDR3 is TGTGCCAGCAGTTACGACCCCGAGCAGCCCCAGCATTTT.

V usage is TRBV28 and J usage is TRBJ1-2; D may be TRBD1 (6 bases). This CDR3 region has 13 residues. Germline V gives CDR1 MDHEN, CDR2 SYDVKM. With 4 bases removed from V and 4 bases from J, the gap between germline ends came to 10 bases. CDR3 in amino acids: CASSWGPVYGYTF. The CDR3 DNA is TGTGCCAGCAGTTGGGGGCCGGTCTATGGCTACACCTTC.

This chain joins TRBV4-2 and TRBJ2-7; TRBD1 matches at 8 bases. The CDR3 covers 14 residues. The J segment lost 0 bases and the V segment lost 3 bases, leaving 1 base of the junction unmatched. Per the germline V gene, CDR1 is LGHNA and CDR2 is YNFKEQ. The CDR3 coding sequence is TGTGCCAGCAGCCACGGGACAGGCTCCTACGAGCAGTACTTC. It specifies CASSHGTGSYEQYF.

The genes are TRBV28 and TRBJ2-7; no reliable D call. Trimming took 6 bases from V and 2 from J, leaving 14 bases between them. This CDR3 is 14 amino acids long. From germline, CDR1 is MDHEN and CDR2 SYDVKM. DNA of the CDR3: TGTGCCAGCAGCCACCGGGTTAAACCCTACGAGCAGTACTTC. This sequence encodes CASSHRVKPYEQYF.

This sequence joins TRBV9 and TRBJ1-6, with D unclear. Germline CDR1 is SGDLS and CDR2 is YYNGEE. CDR3 size: 15 residues. Trimming removed 2 bases from V and 7 bases from J, with 13 bases in between. CDR3 residues: CASSVDKEGNSPLHF. CDR3 nucleotide sequence: TGTGCCAGCAGCGTGGATAAGGAGGGAAATTCACCCCTCCACTTT. The full variable domain, in which reference TRBV9 and TRBJ1-6 provide the parts outside the CDR3, is DSGVTQTPKHLITATGQRVTLRCSPRSGDLSVYWYQQSLDQGLQFLIQYYNGEERAKGNILERFSAQQFPDLHSELNLSSLELGDSALYFCASSVDKEGNSPLHFGNGTRLTVT.

The gene calls are TRBV5-1 and TRBJ2-4; TRBD2 matches 12 bases. V shed 4 bases and J 1 base; nucleotides not matched to a gene: 6. The germline CDR1 and CDR2 sequences are SGHRS and YFSETQ. The CDR3 runs 17 residues. The CDR3 region is CASSATSGGSAKNIQYF. The CDR3 region has the DNA TGCGCCAGCAGCGCGACTAGCGGGGGCAGCGCCAAAAACATTCAGTACTTC.

The chain couples TRBV7-6 to TRBJ2-3; TRBD2 matches 10 bases. The CDR3 is 16 residues long. Germline assignment: CDR1 SGHVS and CDR2 FNYEAQ. V lost 3 bases, J lost 4 bases, and 7 bases stayed unmatched. CDR3 DNA: TGTGCCAGCAGCTTCCCGCATAGCGGGGGGCCAGATACGCAGTATTTT. Translating gives CASSFPHSGGPDTQYF.

Comments on this clone: The same CDR3 can be traced to other DNA sequences in this sample. The chain employs TRBV4-1 and TRBJ1-5; D remains unclear. V dropped 0 bases and J dropped 4 bases, with 10 bases sitting between them. Germline-derived CDR1 and CDR2 are MGHRA and YSYEKL. The CDR3 loop spans 15 amino acids. The CDR3 nucleotides read TGCGCCAGCAGCCAAGATCGGACGGGTAATCAGCCCCAGCATTTT. The encoded protein is CASSQDRTGNQPQHF.